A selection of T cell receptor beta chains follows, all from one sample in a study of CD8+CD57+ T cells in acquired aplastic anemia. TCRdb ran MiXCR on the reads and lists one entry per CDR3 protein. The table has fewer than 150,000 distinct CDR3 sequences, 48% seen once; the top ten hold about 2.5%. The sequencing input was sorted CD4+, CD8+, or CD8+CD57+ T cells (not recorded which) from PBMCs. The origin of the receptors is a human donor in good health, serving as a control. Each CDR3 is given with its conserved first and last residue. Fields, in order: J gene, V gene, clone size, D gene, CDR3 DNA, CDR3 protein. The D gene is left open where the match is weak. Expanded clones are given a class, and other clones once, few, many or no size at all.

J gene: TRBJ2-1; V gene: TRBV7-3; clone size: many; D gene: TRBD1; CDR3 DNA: TGTGCCAGCAGCTCTTATACAGGGGGATATGAGCAGTTCTTC; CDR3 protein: CASSSYTGGYEQFF
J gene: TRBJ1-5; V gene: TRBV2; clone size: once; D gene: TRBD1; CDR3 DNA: TGTGCCATCAGTCTTGGACAGGGGGAACAGCCCCAGCATTTT; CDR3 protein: CAISLGQGEQPQHF
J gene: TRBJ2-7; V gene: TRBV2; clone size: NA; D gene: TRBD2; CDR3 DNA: TGTGCCAGCAGTGAAAGGGTGGCGGGGGCCTACGAGCAGTACTTC; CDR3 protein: CASSERVAGAYEQYF
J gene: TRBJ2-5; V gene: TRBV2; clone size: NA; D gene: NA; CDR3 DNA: TGTGCCAGCGAGGACGGGACAAAAGAGACCCAGTACTTC; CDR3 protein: CASEDGTKETQYF
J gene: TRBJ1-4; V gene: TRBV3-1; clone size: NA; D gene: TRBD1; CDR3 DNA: TGTGCCAGCAGCCAAAGGACAGGGGCCCCCAATGAAAAACTGTTTTTT; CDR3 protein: CASSQRTGAPNEKLFF
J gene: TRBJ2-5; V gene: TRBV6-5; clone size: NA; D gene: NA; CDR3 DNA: TGTGCCAGCAGTAACTCCGGACAGAAACAAGAGACCCAGTACTTC; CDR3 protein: CASSNSGQKQETQYF
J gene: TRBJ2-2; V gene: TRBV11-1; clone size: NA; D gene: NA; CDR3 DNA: TGTGCCAGCAGCCCCGGTAGGGTGGCGAACACCGGGGAGCTGTTTTTT; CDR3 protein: CASSPGRVANTGELFF
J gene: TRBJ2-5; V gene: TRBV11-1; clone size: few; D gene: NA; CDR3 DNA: TGTGCCAGCAGCTTAGCGGGGGGTCGGGAGACCCAGTACTTC; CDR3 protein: CASSLAGGRETQYF
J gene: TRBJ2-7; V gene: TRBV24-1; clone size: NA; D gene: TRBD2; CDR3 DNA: TGTGCCACCAGTGCCCTGTCGGGGGGGACATGCGAGCAGTACTTC; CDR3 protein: CATSALSGGTCEQYF
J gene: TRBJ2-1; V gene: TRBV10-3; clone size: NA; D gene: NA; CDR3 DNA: TGTGCCATCAAGGGGGATACGAATGAGCAGTTCTTC; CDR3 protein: CAIKGDTNEQFF
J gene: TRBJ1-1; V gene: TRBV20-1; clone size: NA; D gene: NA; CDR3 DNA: TGCAGTCCAGCCGGCGGCTTACTGAACACTGAAGCTTTCTTT; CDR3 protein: CSPAGGLLNTEAFF
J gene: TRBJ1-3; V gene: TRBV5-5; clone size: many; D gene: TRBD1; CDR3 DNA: TGTGCCAGCAGCTTGCACCGGGGACAGGAGAGAAACACCATATATTTT; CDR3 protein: CASSLHRGQERNTIYF
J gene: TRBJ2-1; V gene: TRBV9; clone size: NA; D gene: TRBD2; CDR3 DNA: TGTGCCAGCAGCGCTCGGGACTACTACAATGAGCAGTTCTTC; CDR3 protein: CASSARDYYNEQFF
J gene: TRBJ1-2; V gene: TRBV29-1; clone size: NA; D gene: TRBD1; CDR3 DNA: TGCAGCGCCGGGGACAGGGAGGCTGGCTACACCTTC; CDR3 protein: CSAGDREAGYTF
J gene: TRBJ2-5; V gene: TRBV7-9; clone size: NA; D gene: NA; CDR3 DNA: TGTGCCAGCAGCTTGGAACCGGGGGAGACCCAGTACTTC; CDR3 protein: CASSLEPGETQYF
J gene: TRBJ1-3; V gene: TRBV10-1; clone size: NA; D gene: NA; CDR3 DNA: TGCGCCAGCAGTGAGGGGCAGGGCCAACACCATGGAAACACCATATATTTT; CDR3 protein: CASSEGQGQHHGNTIYF
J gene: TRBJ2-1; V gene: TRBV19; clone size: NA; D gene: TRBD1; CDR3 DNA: TGTGCCAGTAGTGGGACAGCGAACAATGAGCAGTTCTTC; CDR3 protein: CASSGTANNEQFF
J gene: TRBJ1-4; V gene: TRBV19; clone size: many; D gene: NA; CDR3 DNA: TGTGCCAGTACCCCAGGGCAGGGTGAAAAACTGTTTTTT; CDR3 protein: CASTPGQGEKLFF